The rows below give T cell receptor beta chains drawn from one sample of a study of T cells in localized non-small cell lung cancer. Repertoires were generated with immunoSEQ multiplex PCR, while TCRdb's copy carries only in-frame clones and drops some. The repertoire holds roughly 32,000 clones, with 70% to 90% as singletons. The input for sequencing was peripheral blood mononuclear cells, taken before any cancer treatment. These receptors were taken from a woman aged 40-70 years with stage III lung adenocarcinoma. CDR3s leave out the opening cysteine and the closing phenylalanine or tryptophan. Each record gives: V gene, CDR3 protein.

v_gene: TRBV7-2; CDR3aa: ASSLVSSETQY
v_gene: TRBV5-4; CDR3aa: ASSAARGRASETQY
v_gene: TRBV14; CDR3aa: ASSQPLTGKKQETQY
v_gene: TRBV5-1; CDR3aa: ASSLEGGGRSLETQY
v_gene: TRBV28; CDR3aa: ASTRLAGGRELF
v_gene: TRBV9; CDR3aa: ASSAPGLAGSSSYNEQF
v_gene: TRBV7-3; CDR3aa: ASSLLGGGSVYEQY
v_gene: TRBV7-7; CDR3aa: ASSAELAGDEQF
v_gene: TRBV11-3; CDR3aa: ASSFSGSAGTQY
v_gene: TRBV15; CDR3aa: ATSRFPGTSGGVETQY
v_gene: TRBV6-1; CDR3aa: ASSERGRGYNEQF
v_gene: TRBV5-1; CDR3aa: ASSSDSGADTQY
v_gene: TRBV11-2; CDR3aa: ASSNRRTNTEAF
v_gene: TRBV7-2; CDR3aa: ASRPPGDTYEQY
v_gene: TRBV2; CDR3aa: ASRRLAGGSTDTQY
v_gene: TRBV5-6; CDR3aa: ASSLGGGNTEAF
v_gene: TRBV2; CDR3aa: ASSKVGGAGAPSEQF